This is a list of T cell receptor beta chains from one sample in a study of cytomegalovirus exposure and HLA in healthy donors. The data were produced by immunoSEQ multiplex PCR, yet TCRdb's version contains in-frame clones alone and is incomplete. With some 110,000 clones in the sample, the ten largest clones hold 3.7%. Sequences were obtained from PBMCs. The receptors were gathered from a man younger than 45 in good health and CMV-seronegative. The CDR3 runs from the conserved cysteine through the conserved F or W. Fields, in order: D gene, V gene, J gene, CDR3 protein, CDR3 DNA. A D gene is named only where the DNA matches it firmly.

.	TRBV5-6	TRBJ2-5	CASSPGLRQETQYF	TGTGCCAGCAGCCCGGGACTTCGCCAAGAGACCCAGTACTTC
TRBD2	TRBV4-3	TRBJ2-5	CASSLSDRAGEQYF	TGCGCCAGCAGCCTGTCTGATCGAGCGGGGGAGCAGTACTTC
.	TRBV7-7	TRBJ2-7	CASSPSGVSYEQYF	TGTGCCAGCAGCCCCTCGGGTGTCTCCTACGAGCAGTACTTC
TRBD2	TRBV7-6	TRBJ2-1	CASSLELAGGPPYNEQFF	TGTGCCAGCAGCTTAGAGCTAGCGGGGGGCCCCCCCTACAATGAGCAGTTCTTC
TRBD1	TRBV15	TRBJ2-5	CATSGGTGAIPATQYF	TGTGCCACCAGCGGCGGGACAGGGGCCATCCCGGCGACCCAGTACTTC
TRBD1	TRBV9	TRBJ1-6	CASSPPGGNYNSPLHF	TGTGCCAGCAGCCCCCCAGGGGGGAATTATAATTCACCCCTCCACTTT
TRBD2	TRBV6-5	TRBJ2-5	CASSYGLERGGETQYF	TGTGCCAGCAGTTACGGGTTGGAGCGGGGAGGCGAGACCCAGTACTTC
.	TRBV5-1	TRBJ2-2	CASSLEGAGGELFF	TGCGCCAGCAGCTTGGAAGGGGCAGGCGGGGAGCTGTTTTTT
.	TRBV6-5	TRBJ1-6	CASSYGVADQNSPLHF	TGTGCCAGCAGTTACGGGGTAGCGGACCAAAATTCACCCCTCCACTTT
.	TRBV7-3	TRBJ1-2	CASSLDGTYGYTF	TGTGCCAGCAGCTTGGACGGGACTTATGGCTACACCTTC
.	TRBV18	TRBJ2-1	CASSPYGQGGWNEQFF	TGTGCCAGCTCACCTTACGGACAGGGAGGGTGGAATGAGCAGTTCTTC
TRBD1	TRBV7-9	TRBJ2-7	CASSHRDRAYEQYF	TGTGCCAGCAGCCACCGGGACAGGGCCTACGAGCAGTACTTC
TRBD2	TRBV5-1	TRBJ2-1	CASSLPREAALGEQFF	TGCGCCAGCAGCCTACCCCGGGAGGCAGCGCTGGGTGAGCAGTTCTTC
TRBD1	TRBV30	TRBJ1-2	CAWIFEGALANYGYTF	TGTGCCTGGATTTTTGAGGGGGCCCTAGCTAACTATGGCTACACCTTC
.	TRBV15	TRBJ1-2	CATNMEGNYGYTF	TGTGCCACCAACATGGAGGGGAACTATGGCTACACCTTC
TRBD1	TRBV7-9	TRBJ1-4	CASVRMDREKLFF	TGTGCCAGCGTTAGGATGGACAGGGAAAAACTGTTTTTT
.	TRBV5-1	TRBJ1-4	CASRRDKVGEKLFF	TGCGCCAGCAGACGGGACAAAGTTGGCGAAAAACTGTTTTTT
.	TRBV6-5	TRBJ1-2	CASSYSGSSYGYTF	TGTGCCAGCAGTTACTCGGGGAGTAGCTATGGCTACACCTTC
TRBD2	TRBV7-2	TRBJ2-1	CASSLAGGGVANEQFF	TGTGCCAGCAGCTTAGCGGGCGGGGGGGTGGCCAATGAGCAGTTCTTC
.	TRBV2	TRBJ1-5	CASTTHLGGGKLPGNQPQHF	TGTGCCAGCACAACCCACCTCGGCGGCGGGAAATTGCCGGGCAATCAGCCCCAGCATTTT